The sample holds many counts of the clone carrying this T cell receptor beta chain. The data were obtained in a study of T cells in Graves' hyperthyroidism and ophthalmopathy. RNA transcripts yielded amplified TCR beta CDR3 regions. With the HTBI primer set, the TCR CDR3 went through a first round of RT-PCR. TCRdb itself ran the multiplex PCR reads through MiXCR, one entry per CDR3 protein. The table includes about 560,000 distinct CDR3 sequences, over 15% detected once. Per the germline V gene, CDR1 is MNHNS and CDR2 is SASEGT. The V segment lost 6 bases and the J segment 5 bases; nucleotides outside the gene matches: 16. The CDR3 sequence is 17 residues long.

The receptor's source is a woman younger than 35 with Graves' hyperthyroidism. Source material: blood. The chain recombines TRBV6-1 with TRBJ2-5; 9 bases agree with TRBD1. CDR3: CASRNPLGTGFKETQYF. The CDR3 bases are TGTGCCAGCAGGAACCCGTTGGGGACAGGGTTTAAGGAGACCCAGTACTTC.